These 24 T cell receptor beta chains came from one sample sequenced in a study of T cell clonality in common variable immunodeficiency. This table comes from immunoSEQ multiplex PCR, and its TCRdb copy is limited to in-frame clones, with some not included. This sample comprises some 52,000 clones, none seen once only. The sequencing sample was made of peripheral blood mononuclear cells. The receptor set was obtained from a person aged 18 to 75 in good health.

This clone has at least ten counts. Coverage ceases 3 residues before the CDR3 finishes, and the germline J gene fills in the end. The chain has TRBV5-1 and TRBJ1-1; D is possibly TRBD1 (5 bases). V lost 4 bases to trimming and J lost 3 bases, with 13 bases between them. CDR1 is SGHRS, CDR2 YFSETQ, per germline. CDR3 length equals 14 residues. This CDR3 reads CASSGGLSYTEAFF. The sequenced part of the CDR3 DNA is TGCGCCAGCAGCGGGGGACTCAGTTACACTGAA.

Regarding this clone: With the read ending 3 residues before the CDR3 end, the germline J gene is used to fill in that end. This CDR3 is also generated by other DNA sequences in the sample. The chain employs TRBV18 and TRBJ2-7, with TRBD1 as a possible D gene (6 bases). This CDR3 comprises 15 residues. Trimming shortened V by 6 bases and J by 6 bases, and 21 bases separated the two germline ends. CDR1 and CDR2 from the germline V gene are KGHSH and LQKENI. CDR3 bases read: TGTGCCAGCTCCCCCCCCGGACAGAGGCTCTCCGAG. It translates to CASSPPGQRLSE. The full CDR3 sequence reads CASSPPGQRLSEQYF.

This clone was counted ten times or more. Sequencing ends 3 residues short of the CDR3 end; the germline J gene provides the rest. The gene calls are TRBV6-1 and TRBJ2-4, with TRBD2 matching over 8 bases. The junction had 7 bases not matched to a gene; V was cut back by 4 bases and J by 2 bases. CDR1 is MNHNS, CDR2 SASEGT, per germline. The length of the CDR3 is 16 residues. CDR3 in amino acids: CASSVGSSGSKNIQYF. The CDR3 DNA, read in part, is TGTGCCAGCAGTGTTGGGTCTAGCGGGTCCAAAAACATT.

About this clone itself: The read falls 3 residues short of the CDR3 end, and the missing part is taken from the germline J gene. The chain employs TRBV20-1 and TRBJ2-7; 8 bases fit TRBD2. Germline V gene sequence: CDR1 DFQATT, CDR2 SNEGSKA (reference sequence). The CDR3 extends over 15 amino acids. With V trimmed by 0 bases and J by 2 bases, 6 bases remained unmatched. CDR3 protein: CSARDRSGGTYEQYF. The CDR3 DNA, read in part, is TGCAGTGCTAGAGATCGGAGCGGGGGAACCTACGAG.

This clone was picked up many times. The read ends 3 residues shy of where the CDR3 ends; the end is completed using the germline J gene. Other DNA sequences in the same sample also yield this CDR3. V usage is TRBV19 and J usage is TRBJ2-7; 7 nucleotides agree with TRBD1. The germline V gene has CDR1 LNHDA and CDR2 SQIVND (reference sequence). V gave up 5 bases and J gave up 6 bases; unmatched junction bases: 10. This CDR3 is 14 amino acids long. CDR3 DNA, as far as it was read: TGTGCCAGTAGTCCTACGACAGGGTTATCCGAG. Amino acids: CASSPTTGLSE. From start to end, the CDR3 is CASSPTTGLSEQYF. Using reference TRBV19 and TRBJ2-7 for the parts outside the CDR3, the full variable domain is DGGITQSPKYLFRKEGQNVTLSCEQNLNHDAMYWYRQDPGQGLRLIYYSQIVNDFQKGDIAEGYSVSREKKESFPLTVTSAQKNPTAFYLCASSPTTGLSEQYFGPGTRLTVT.

The sample holds many counts of this clone. This CDR3 reads CSASRGHGDYEQYF. The sequenced part of the CDR3 DNA is TGCAGTGCTAGTAGGGGGCACGGAGACTACGAG. The chain combines TRBV20-1 with TRBJ2-7, with 7 bases matching TRBD1. The sequenced fragment ends 3 residues before the CDR3 boundary, so the rest is inferred from the germline J gene. Germline assignment: CDR1 DFQATT and CDR2 SNEGSKA (reference sequence). The length of the CDR3 is 14 residues. Germline trimming cut 3 bases from V and 3 bases from J; bases unmatched to any gene: 8.

This clone was observed many times. The observed sequence ends 3 residues before the CDR3 terminus, with the missing tail filled in from the germline J gene. The V call is TRBV4-2, the J call TRBJ2-5; D is unresolved. Germline V gene sequence: CDR1 LGHNA, CDR2 YNFKEQ. This CDR3 comprises 15 residues. V dropped 0 bases and J dropped 2 bases, with 10 bases sitting between them. CDR3 amino acids: CASSQDVDLQETQYF. The part of the CDR3 DNA that was read is TGTGCCAGCAGCCAAGATGTAGACTTACAAGAGACC.

This clone was seen ten or more times. The CDR3 goes on 3 residues after the read ends, and that part is filled in from the germline J gene. The rearrangement uses TRBV4-1 and TRBJ2-4, with TRBD1 matching 8 bases. Germline V CDR1 and CDR2: MGHRA, YSYEKL. This CDR3 comprises 16 residues. V gave up 2 bases and J gave up 7 bases; unmatched junction bases: 10. The DNA read from the CDR3 is TGCGCCAGCAGCCAACCCAGGGACAGGCTGGGGAACATT. This gives the protein CASSQPRDRLGNI. The full CDR3 reads CASSQPRDRLGNIQYF.

This clone was seen many times. The read ends 3 residues early relative to the CDR3; the germline J gene fills the gap. V gene TRBV5-1 combines with J gene TRBJ1-4; unclear D gene. V shed 0 bases and J shed 2 bases, with 8 bases lying between them. CDR1 is SGHRS and CDR2 is YFSETQ in the germline V gene. The CDR3 covers 15 residues. The CDR3 protein is CASSLEGTTNEKLFF. The CDR3 DNA, read in part, is TGCGCCAGCAGCTTGGAGGGCACTACTAATGAAAAA.

This clone was counted ten times or more. The read finishes 3 residues shy of the CDR3 end, and the germline J gene is used to complete it. V and J are TRBV20-1 and TRBJ2-5; possible D gene TRBD2, 6 bases. Trimming removed 1 base at V and 4 bases at J, with 10 bases between. This CDR3 has 13 amino acids. The germline V gene has CDR1 DFQATT and CDR2 SNEGSKA (reference sequence). This CDR3 is CSARVPGLETQYF. CDR3 DNA, as far as it was read: TGCAGTGCTAGAGTCCCGGGACTAGAGACC.

This clone has ten or more counts. A read error may account for a junction end that differs from germline. The read falls 3 residues short of the CDR3 end, and the missing part is taken from the germline J gene. The genes are TRBV7-7 and TRBJ2-1, with 8 bases fitting TRBD2. Germline V lookup: CDR1 SSHAT, CDR2 FNYEAQ (reference sequence). The CDR3 consists of 17 residues. The covered CDR3 bases are TGTGCTAGCAGCTCCACCCCCCTTTCCAGCGGGAGCGATGAG. It specifies CASSSTPLSSGSDE. In full, the CDR3 is CASSSTPLSSGSDEQFF. The full variable domain, completed using reference TRBV7-7 and TRBJ2-1, is GAGVSQSPRYKVTKRGQDVTLRCDPISSHATLYWYQQALGQGPEFLTYFNYEAQPDKSGLPSDRFSAERPEGSISTLTIQRTEQRDSAMYRCASSSTPLSSGSDEQFFGPGTRLTVL.

Worth noting for this clone: The junction differs from germline at one of its ends, possibly a read error. The read ends 3 residues shy of where the CDR3 ends; the end is completed using the germline J gene. The same CDR3 is also encoded by other DNA sequences in this sample. This chain links TRBV19 with TRBJ1-3; TRBD1 aligns across 9 bases. There are 16 residues in the CDR3. The germline gives CDR1 LNHDA, CDR2 SQIVND (reference sequence). This chain's CDR3 is CASSIPGQGSGNTIYF. The CDR3 DNA, read in part, is TGCGCCAGTAGTATACCGGGACAGGGATCGGGAAACACC.

Remarks on this clone: The read halts 3 residues ahead of the CDR3 end, with the missing end drawn from the germline J gene. The chain recombines TRBV18 with TRBJ2-7; 9 nucleotides match TRBD1. The CDR3 extends over 14 amino acids. The trim removed 3 bases at V and 3 bases at J, leaving 3 bases unmatched. Germline loops: CDR1 KGHSH, CDR2 LQKENI. The CDR3 sequence: CASSPDRGVYEQYF. CDR3 DNA (partial): TGTGCCAGCTCACCTGACAGGGGGGTCTACGAG.

This clone came up a few times. The CDR3 is cut off 3 residues early in the read; its end comes from the germline J gene. This chain links TRBV19 with TRBJ2-2; the match to TRBD2 covers 13 bases. This CDR3 has 16 residues. Trimming took 5 bases from V and 6 from J; bases not matched to a gene: 6. Germline V gene sequence: CDR1 LNHDA, CDR2 SQIVND (reference sequence). The sequenced CDR3 bases are TGTGCCAGTAGTGGTCGACTAGCGGGAGGTTCCGGGGAG. Translated, it gives CASSGRLAGGSGE. The entire CDR3 protein is CASSGRLAGGSGELFF. The full variable domain, in which reference TRBV19 and TRBJ2-2 provide the parts outside the CDR3, is DGGITQSPKYLFRKEGQNVTLSCEQNLNHDAMYWYRQDPGQGLRLIYYSQIVNDFQKGDIAEGYSVSREKKESFPLTVTSAQKNPTAFYLCASSGRLAGGSGELFFGEGSRLTVL.

This clone was seen many times. The observed sequence ends 3 residues before the CDR3 terminus, with the missing tail filled in from the germline J gene. This chain joins TRBV6-2 or TRBV6-3 and TRBJ2-1; 11 nucleotides line up with TRBD1. Germline V gives CDR1 MNHEY, CDR2 SVGEGT. Losses at the gene ends were 7 bases for V and 8 bases for J; bases not matched to a gene: 7. CDR3 size: 14 residues. CDR3 bases read: TGTGCCAGCACCCTCAGGACAGGGGGCGATGAG. This codes for CASTLRTGGDE. In full, the CDR3 is CASTLRTGGDEQFF.

This clone was seen repeatedly, ten times or more. The CDR3 extends 3 residues past the end of the read, so its final part is completed from the germline J gene. The V and J genes are TRBV6-2 or TRBV6-3 and TRBJ1-5; D possibly corresponds to TRBD1 (6 bases). CDR1 is MNHEY, CDR2 SVGEGT, per germline. The CDR3 contains 15 residues. The germline V and J ends were trimmed by 5 bases and 2 bases, with 13 bases remaining between them. Incomplete CDR3 DNA: TGTGCCAGCAGTACGACAGGACCGGGCAATCAGCCC. This gives the protein CASSTTGPGNQP. The full CDR3 reads CASSTTGPGNQPQHF.

A remark on this clone: The CDR3 extends 3 residues past the end of the read, so its final part is completed from the germline J gene. The same CDR3 is also encoded by other DNA sequences in this sample. This chain connects TRBV5-1 to TRBJ1-4, with 9 bases that match TRBD1. Germline V gene lookup returns CDR1 SGHRS and CDR2 YFSETQ. This CDR3 region has 17 residues. V was pared by 2 bases and J by 8 bases, with 13 bases of the junction left unmatched. This CDR3 reads CASSFTGQGEIGEKLFF. Incomplete CDR3 DNA: TGCGCCAGCAGCTTTACGGGACAGGGAGAGATTGGGGAAAAA.

This clone has at least ten counts. The read finishes 3 residues shy of the CDR3 end, and the germline J gene is used to complete it. The chain links TRBV30 to TRBJ1-4; D might be TRBD1 (6 bases). Germline V lookup: CDR1 GTSNPN, CDR2 SVGIG (reference sequence). CDR3 length equals 15 residues. Trimming left V 3 bases short and J 4 bases short, with 15 bases between. CDR3 residues: CAWRWGLLDNEKLFF. The CDR3 DNA, read in part, is TGTGCCTGGAGATGGGGGCTGCTAGATAATGAAAAA.

Remarks on this clone: The missing CDR3 end, 3 residues past where the read stops, is filled in from the germline J gene. The V call is TRBV29-1, the J call TRBJ2-7; D remains ambiguous. The germline V and J ends were trimmed by 4 bases and 2 bases, with 21 bases remaining between them. The germline CDR1 and CDR2 sequences are SQVTM and ANQGSEA. CDR3 length equals 16 residues. CDR3: CSVVSLVMTDTYEQYF. The CDR3 bases that were read are TGCAGCGTTGTCAGTCTGGTAATGACCGACACCTACGAG.

This clone has ten or more counts. The read terminates 3 residues ahead of where the CDR3 ends, so the germline J gene completes it. The chain couples TRBV5-1 to TRBJ1-1; D ambiguous. This CDR3 is built from 12 residues. The V end was cut by 4 bases, the J end by 6 bases, with 10 bases between. Germline V gene data show CDR1 as SGHRS and CDR2 as YFSETQ. The CDR3 DNA, read in part, is TGCGCCAGCAGCACGGCGGGGTCTGAA. Protein: CASSTAGSE. The whole CDR3 sequence is CASSTAGSEAFF.

This clone was picked up many times. Read sequence stops 3 residues before the CDR3 end, and the germline J gene provides the missing end. The same CDR3 is also encoded by other DNA sequences in this sample. V gene TRBV2 combines with J gene TRBJ2-2; D unresolved. The germline V and J ends were trimmed by 2 bases and 0 bases, with 7 bases remaining between them. The CDR3 length is 15 residues. The germline V gene encodes CDR1 SNHLY and CDR2 FYNNEI. The CDR3 loop reads CASSERRANTGELFF. CDR3 DNA, as far as it was read: TGTGCCAGCAGTGAAAGAAGGGCGAACACCGGGGAG.

Comment on this clone: The read falls 3 residues short of the CDR3 end, and the missing part is taken from the germline J gene. V gene TRBV16 combines with J gene TRBJ1-2, with D possibly TRBD1 on 6 matching bases. The CDR3 runs to 14 residues. The germline gives CDR1 KGHSY, CDR2 FQNENV. The V gene lost 0 bases and the J gene lost 3 bases, with 8 bases spanning the gap. The DNA read from the CDR3 is TGTGCCAGCAGCCAATCCGGGACACACTATGGC. Translated, it gives CASSQSGTHYG. The whole CDR3 protein is CASSQSGTHYGYTF. Looking up the rest from reference TRBV16 and TRBJ1-2 gives the full variable domain: GEEVAQTPKHLVRGEGQKAKLYCAPIKGHSYVFWYQQVLKNEFKFLISFQNENVFDETGMPKERFSAKCLPNSPCSLEIQATKLEDSAVYFCASSQSGTHYGYTFGSGTRLTVV.

Comment on this clone: The read is 3 residues too short to cover the CDR3 end, so that end is filled in from the germline J gene. This chain links TRBV20-1 with TRBJ2-7; the match to TRBD2 covers 11 bases. J lost 4 bases, V lost 2 bases, and 4 bases had no gene match. CDR3 length: 14 amino acids. Germline CDR1 and CDR2: DFQATT and SNEGSKA (reference sequence). CDR3 DNA, as far as it was read: TGCAGTGCTAGATTAGCGGGAGGGTGGTACGAG. It yields the protein CSARLAGGWYE. The entire CDR3 sequence reads CSARLAGGWYEQYF.

This clone appeared many times. The read finishes 3 residues shy of the CDR3 end, and the germline J gene is used to complete it. The chain joins TRBV12-3 or TRBV12-4 to TRBJ2-3, with unresolved D. V lost 2 bases, J lost 0 bases, and 12 bases lay in between. The CDR3 length is 16 residues. Here the CDR3 reads CASSLFGQESTDTQYF. The CDR3 bases that were read are TGTGCCAGCAGTTTATTTGGGCAGGAAAGCACAGATACG.